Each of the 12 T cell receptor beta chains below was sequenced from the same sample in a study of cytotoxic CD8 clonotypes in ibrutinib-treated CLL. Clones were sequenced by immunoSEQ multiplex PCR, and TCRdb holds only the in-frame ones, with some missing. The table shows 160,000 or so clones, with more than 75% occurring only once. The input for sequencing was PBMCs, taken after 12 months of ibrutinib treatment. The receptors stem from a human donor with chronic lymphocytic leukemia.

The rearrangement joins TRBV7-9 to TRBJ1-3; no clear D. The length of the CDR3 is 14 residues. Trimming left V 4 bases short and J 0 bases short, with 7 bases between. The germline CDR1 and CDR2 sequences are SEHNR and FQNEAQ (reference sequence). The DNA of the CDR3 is TGTGCCAGCAGCTCCTCGGGCTCTGGAAACACCATATATTTT. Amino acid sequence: CASSSSGSGNTIYF.

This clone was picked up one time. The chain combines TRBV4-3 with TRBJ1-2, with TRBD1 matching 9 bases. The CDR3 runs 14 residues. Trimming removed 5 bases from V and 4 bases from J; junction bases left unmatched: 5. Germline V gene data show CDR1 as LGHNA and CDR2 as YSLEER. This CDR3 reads CASSLGQGGYGYTF. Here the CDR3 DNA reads TGCGCCAGCAGCTTGGGACAGGGCGGCTATGGCTACACCTTC.

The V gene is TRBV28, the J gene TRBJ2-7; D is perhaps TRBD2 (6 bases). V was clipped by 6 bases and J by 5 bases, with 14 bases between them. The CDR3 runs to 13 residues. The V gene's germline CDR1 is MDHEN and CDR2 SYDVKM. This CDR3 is CASSPGRGDEQYF. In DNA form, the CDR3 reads TGTGCCAGCAGCCCCGGGAGAGGGGACGAGCAGTACTTC.

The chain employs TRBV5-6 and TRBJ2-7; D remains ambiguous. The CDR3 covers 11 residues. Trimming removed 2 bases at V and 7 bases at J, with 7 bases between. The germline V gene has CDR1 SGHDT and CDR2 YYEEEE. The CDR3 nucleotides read TGTGCCAGCAGCTTCAAGCTGGAGCAGTACTTC. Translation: CASSFKLEQYF.

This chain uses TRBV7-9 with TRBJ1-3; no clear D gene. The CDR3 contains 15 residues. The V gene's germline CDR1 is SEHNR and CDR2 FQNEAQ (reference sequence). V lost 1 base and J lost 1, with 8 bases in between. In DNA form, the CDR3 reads TGTGCCAGCAGCTTAGACTCGAGGTCTGGAAACACCATATATTTT. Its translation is CASSLDSRSGNTIYF.

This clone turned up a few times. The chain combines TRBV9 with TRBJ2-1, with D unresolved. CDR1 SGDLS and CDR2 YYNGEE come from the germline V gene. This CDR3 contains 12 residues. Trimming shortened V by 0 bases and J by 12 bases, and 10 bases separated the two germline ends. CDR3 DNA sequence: TGTGCCAGCAGCGTAGGTGAGCGAAGGCAGTTCTTC. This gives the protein CASSVGERRQFF.

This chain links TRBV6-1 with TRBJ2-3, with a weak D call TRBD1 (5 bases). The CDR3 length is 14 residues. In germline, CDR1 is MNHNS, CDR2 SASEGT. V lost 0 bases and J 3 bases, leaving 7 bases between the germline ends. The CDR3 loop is CASSEAYRTDTQYF. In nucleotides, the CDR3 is TGTGCCAGCAGTGAAGCCTACAGGACAGATACGCAGTATTTT.

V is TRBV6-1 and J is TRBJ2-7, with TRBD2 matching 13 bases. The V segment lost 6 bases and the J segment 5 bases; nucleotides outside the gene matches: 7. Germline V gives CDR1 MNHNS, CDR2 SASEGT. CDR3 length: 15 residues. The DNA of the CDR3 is TGTGCCAGCAGGGATGGACTAGCGGGAGTCCACGAGCAGTACTTC. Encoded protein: CASRDGLAGVHEQYF.

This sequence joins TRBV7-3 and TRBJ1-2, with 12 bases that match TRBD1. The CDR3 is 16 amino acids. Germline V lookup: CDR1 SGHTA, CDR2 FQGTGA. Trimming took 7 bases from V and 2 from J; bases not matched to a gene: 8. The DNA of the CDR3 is TGTGCCAGCACCCCCGGGGACAGGGGGCAAAACTATGGCTACACCTTC. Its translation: CASTPGDRGQNYGYTF.

CDR3 in DNA: TGTGCCAGCAGCAGAGACAGTGTCTCTGGAAACACCATATATTTT. Protein product: CASSRDSVSGNTIYF. The chain recombines TRBV7-9 with TRBJ1-3; TRBD1 is a possible D gene (5 bases). Between the trimmed V and J ends, which lost 5 bases and 0 bases, there was a span of 11 bases. In germline, CDR1 is SEHNR, CDR2 FQNEAQ (reference sequence). The CDR3 has 15 residues.

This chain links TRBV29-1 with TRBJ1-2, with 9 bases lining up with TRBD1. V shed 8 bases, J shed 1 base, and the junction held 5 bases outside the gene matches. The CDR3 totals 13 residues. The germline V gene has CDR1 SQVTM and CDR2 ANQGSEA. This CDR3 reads CSLGDRDNYGYTF. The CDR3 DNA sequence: TGCAGCCTGGGGGACAGGGATAACTATGGCTACACCTTC.

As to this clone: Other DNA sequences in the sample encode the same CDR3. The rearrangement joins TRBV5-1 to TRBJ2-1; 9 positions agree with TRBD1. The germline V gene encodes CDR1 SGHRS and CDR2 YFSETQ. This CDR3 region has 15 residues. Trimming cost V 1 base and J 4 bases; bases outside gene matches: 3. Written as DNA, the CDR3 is TGCGCCAGCAGCTTGACAGGGGGCCCTTACAATGAGCAGTTCTTC. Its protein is CASSLTGGPYNEQFF.